The 32 T cell receptor beta chains presented below share a single source sample, sequenced in a study of OX40 agonist ivuxolimab in advanced cancers. Assay: immunoSEQ multiplex PCR; the TCRdb copy retains only in-frame clones and omits some. The table includes approximately 52,000 clones, roughly 84% detected once. The sample consisted of CD4+ or CD8+ T cells sorted from blood, taken in a trial of the OX40 agonist ivuxolimab. These receptors all stem from an adult with an advanced solid tumor such as melanoma, head and neck, liver or kidney cancer.

The chain couples TRBV7-8 to TRBJ1-5; TRBD1 aligns across 8 bases. The length of the CDR3 is 15 residues. The junction had 11 bases not matched to a gene; V was cut back by 5 bases and J by 8 bases. Germline lookup yields CDR1 SGHVS and CDR2 FQNEAQ. Written as DNA, the CDR3 is TGTGCCAGCAGCCAGAGACAGGGGCCCTCGGAGCCCCAGCATTTT. This encodes CASSQRQGPSEPQHF.

This clone was detected once. This sequence joins TRBV29-1 and TRBJ2-2; tentative D call: TRBD2 (5 bases). The CDR3 extends over 16 amino acids. The V end lost 5 bases, the J end lost 0 bases, and 16 bases lay between the germline ends. Per germline, CDR1 SQVTM and CDR2 ANQGSEA. The CDR3 reads CSVPTGSVSNTGELFF. CDR3 sequence (DNA): TGCAGCGTTCCTACGGGGTCCGTATCGAACACCGGGGAGCTGTTTTTT.

J is TRBJ1-2 and V is TRBV4-3; D is unresolved. V lost 1 base, J lost 6 bases, and 12 bases lay in between. Per germline, CDR1 LGHNA and CDR2 YSLEER. This CDR3 is built from 14 residues. DNA of the CDR3: TGCGCCAGCAGCCAAGTCTCGGGTTCAAATGGCTACACCTTC. It codes for CASSQVSGSNGYTF.

This clone was observed once. The chain recombines TRBV19 with TRBJ2-6; D is uncertain. Trimming stripped 2 bases from V and 0 bases from J, with 5 bases between. CDR1 and CDR2 (germline): LNHDA, SQIVND (reference sequence). The CDR3 has 15 residues. The CDR3 region has the DNA TGTGCCAGTAGTATAATAGGCTCTGGGGCCAACGTCCTGACTTTC. Amino acid sequence: CASSIIGSGANVLTF.

The chain carries TRBV6-6 and TRBJ1-5; 8 nucleotides agree with TRBD1. Germline V gives CDR1 MNHNY, CDR2 SVGAGI (reference sequence). The ends lost 6 bases at V and 2 bases at J; junction bases unmatched: 9. The CDR3 loop spans 16 amino acids. CDR3 DNA: TGTGCCAGCAGCCGGAGACAGGGGCCTGGCAATCAGCCCCAGCATTTT. This sequence encodes CASSRRQGPGNQPQHF.

This chain connects TRBV5-6 to TRBJ1-2, with D hard to call. Germline values: CDR1 SGHDT, CDR2 YYEEEE. The CDR3 has 12 amino acids. Trimming stripped 4 bases from V and 5 bases from J, with 9 bases between. CDR3 bases: TGTGCCAGCAGCCCCGGGGAGTATGGCTACACCTTC. Translated: CASSPGEYGYTF.

This clone appeared a few times. The rearrangement joins TRBV11-1 to TRBJ2-1; D is unresolved. Germline CDR1 reads SGHAT; CDR2 reads FQDESV (reference sequence). This CDR3 contains 15 residues. The germline V and J ends were trimmed by 3 bases and 5 bases, with 14 bases remaining between them. This CDR3 reads CASSLILGTHNEQFF. The CDR3 nucleotides are TGTGCCAGCAGCTTGATATTAGGAACCCACAATGAGCAGTTCTTC.

The chain couples TRBV4-1 to TRBJ1-4; TRBD1 aligns across 7 bases. The CDR3 is 21 amino acids. CDR1 and CDR2 (germline): MGHRA, YSYEKL. The V segment lost 4 bases and the J segment 0 bases; nucleotides outside the gene matches: 20. In nucleotides, the CDR3 is TGCGCCAGCAGCCGACCTCCTCCCGGGACAGCTCCCCTCTCAACTAATGAAAAACTGTTTTTT. It encodes CASSRPPPGTAPLSTNEKLFF.

The chain employs TRBV7-6 and TRBJ1-2, with 9 bases lining up with TRBD1. Germline lookup yields CDR1 SGHVS and CDR2 FNYEAQ. V was clipped by 1 base and J by 7 bases; unmatched bases: 1. This CDR3 has 13 amino acids. This chain's CDR3 is CASSLGQGGGYTF. The CDR3 DNA sequence: TGTGCCAGCAGCTTAGGACAGGGGGGTGGCTACACCTTC.

The J gene is TRBJ2-1, the V gene TRBV4-3; the match to TRBD2 covers 7 bases. This CDR3 has 17 residues. V shed 1 base, J shed 4 bases, and the junction held 10 bases outside the gene matches. The germline V gene encodes CDR1 LGHNA and CDR2 YSLEER. The CDR3: CASSQGRASGLYNEQFF. The CDR3 nucleotides are TGCGCCAGCAGCCAAGGAAGGGCTAGCGGCCTTTACAATGAGCAGTTCTTC.

This sequence joins TRBV15 and TRBJ2-5; D is undetermined. Trimming cost V 0 bases and J 5 bases, with 13 bases left between them. The CDR3 is 15 amino acids. Germline CDR1 and CDR2: LNHNV and YYDKDF (reference sequence). The CDR3 loop is CATSRDRHNAETQYF. As DNA, the CDR3 is TGTGCCACCAGCAGAGATCGGCATAACGCGGAGACCCAGTACTTC.

The gene calls are TRBV25-1 and TRBJ2-3; possibly TRBD2 for D (5 bases). The germline V and J ends were trimmed by 3 bases and 5 bases, with 21 bases remaining between them. The CDR3 runs 17 residues. Germline assignment: CDR1 MGHDK and CDR2 SYGVNS. The CDR3 DNA is TGTGCCAGCAGTGATCAAGGAAGGACTTCTTTCGGAGATACGCAGTATTTT. This translates into CASSDQGRTSFGDTQYF.

The gene calls are TRBV7-9 and TRBJ2-7; 7 bases are shared with TRBD1. Germline CDR1 reads SEHNR; CDR2 reads FQNEAQ (reference sequence). Trimming removed 1 base from V and 9 bases from J; junction bases left unmatched: 3. The CDR3 contains 12 residues. The chain's CDR3 is CASSLEQGRQYF. In DNA form, the CDR3 reads TGTGCCAGCAGCTTAGAACAGGGGCGGCAGTACTTC.

The chain is built from TRBV25-1 and TRBJ1-4; D remains unclear. The CDR3 runs to 14 residues. The germline gives CDR1 MGHDK, CDR2 SYGVNS. The V end was cut by 5 bases, the J end by 4 bases, with 11 bases between. CDR3 coding DNA: TGTGCCAGCAGTTATGGGTCCTTTAATGAAAAACTGTTTTTT. Its translation is CASSYGSFNEKLFF.

This sequence joins TRBV9 and TRBJ1-2; 7 nucleotides line up with TRBD1. V shed 0 bases, J shed 9 bases, and the junction held 5 bases outside the gene matches. The germline CDR1 and CDR2 sequences are SGDLS and YYNGEE. CDR3 length: 13 amino acids. The CDR3 protein is CASSVGQGFSYTF. Here the CDR3 DNA reads TGTGCCAGCAGCGTAGGACAGGGTTTTAGCTACACCTTC.

The gene calls are TRBV14 and TRBJ1-3, with a possible D match to TRBD1 (5 bases). CDR1 and CDR2 from the germline V gene are SGHDN and FVKESK. The CDR3 spans 20 residues. The V end was cut by 0 bases, the J end by 2 bases, with 23 bases between. The CDR3 DNA reads TGTGCCAGCAGCCAAGAGTCAAGGGGCAGGGAACGACTGGCTGGAAACACCATATATTTT. Translated, it gives CASSQESRGRERLAGNTIYF.

The V and J genes are TRBV4-2 and TRBJ2-1; TRBD2 matches 14 bases. Germline trimming cut 4 bases from V and 6 bases from J; bases unmatched to any gene: 11. Germline V CDR1 and CDR2: LGHNA, YNFKEQ. The CDR3 covers 18 residues. For the CDR3, the DNA is TGTGCCAGCAGCCCACGGGGACTAGCGGGAGCTTGGGGCAATGAGCAGTTCTTC. Translation: CASSPRGLAGAWGNEQFF.

This chain joins TRBV30 and TRBJ2-2, with 7 bases fitting TRBD2. CDR3 length equals 13 residues. V lost 7 bases, J lost 3 bases, and 5 bases stayed unmatched. CDR1 is GTSNPN and CDR2 is SVGIG in the germline V gene (reference sequence). The CDR3 loop reads CASPRGDTGELFF. DNA for the CDR3: TGTGCCTCACCCCGGGGGGACACCGGGGAGCTGTTTTTT.

The genes are TRBV18 and TRBJ2-2; 7 nucleotides match TRBD1. CDR3 size: 16 residues. Germline lookup yields CDR1 KGHSH and CDR2 LQKENI. V shed 1 base, J shed 1 base, and the junction held 3 bases outside the gene matches. CDR3 sequence (DNA): TGTGCCAGCTCACCACAGACAGGGAGGAACACCGGGGAGCTGTTTTTT. Amino acids: CASSPQTGRNTGELFF.

V usage is TRBV30 and J usage is TRBJ1-5; TRBD1 matches 9 bases. CDR1 is GTSNPN and CDR2 is SVGIG in the germline V gene (reference sequence). The junction had 3 bases not matched to a gene; V was cut back by 2 bases and J by 4 bases. CDR3 size: 14 residues. As DNA, the CDR3 is TGTGCCTGGAGTATCGGGACAGGGAATCAGCCCCAGCATTTT. The encoded protein is CAWSIGTGNQPQHF.

Note on this clone: Within the sample, other DNA sequences also encode this same CDR3. The chain has TRBV5-1 and TRBJ2-1, with 12 bases identical to TRBD2. The CDR3 contains 15 residues. The V gene end was trimmed by 1 base and the J gene end by 4 bases; junction bases not matched to a gene: 0. The V gene's germline CDR1 is SGHRS and CDR2 YFSETQ. CDR3 DNA sequence: TGCGCCAGCAGCTTGCTAGCGGGGGGGTACAATGAGCAGTTCTTC. It specifies CASSLLAGGYNEQFF.

The J gene is TRBJ2-7, the V gene TRBV16, with D perhaps TRBD1 (5 bases). Germline V gene data show CDR1 as KGHSY and CDR2 as FQNENV. Between the trimmed V and J ends, which lost 6 bases and 6 bases, there was a span of 18 bases. The CDR3 covers 14 residues. The CDR3 sequence is CASSRYQGWGEQYF. The CDR3 bases are TGTGCCAGCAGTCGATACCAGGGTTGGGGCGAGCAGTACTTC.

The sample holds a few counts of this clone. The J gene is TRBJ2-1, the V gene TRBV23-1, with a weak D call TRBD1 (6 bases). TRBV23-1 is designated an ORF whose function remains uncertain. V was pared by 0 bases and J by 3 bases, with 12 bases between. The CDR3 is 16 residues long. CDR3 in amino acids: CASSQSHRDCYNEQFF. Written as DNA, the CDR3 is TGCGCCAGCAGTCAATCCCACAGGGATTGCTACAATGAGCAGTTCTTC.

The chain recombines TRBV5-1 with TRBJ2-7; possibly TRBD1 for D (5 bases). The ends were cut back, 0 bases at V and 3 bases at J, with 13 bases in the middle. The CDR3 contains 15 residues. Germline CDR1 SGHRS, CDR2 YFSETQ. CDR3 region: CASSLDPGWVYEQYF. The CDR3 coding sequence is TGCGCCAGCAGCTTGGACCCAGGGTGGGTCTACGAGCAGTACTTC.

This clone was recorded once. J is TRBJ1-1 and V is TRBV19; no clear D. V lost 7 bases to trimming and J lost 0 bases, with 15 bases between them. This CDR3 contains 15 residues. The germline CDR1 and CDR2 sequences are LNHDA and SQIVND (reference sequence). The CDR3 reads CASTRFPAMNTEAFF. The CDR3 DNA is TGTGCCAGTACACGATTTCCAGCTATGAACACTGAAGCTTTCTTT.

DNA for the CDR3: TGTGCCAGCAGCCGGAAAGAGACCCAGTACTTC. It codes for CASSRKETQYF. J is TRBJ2-5 and V is TRBV7-9; no reliable D call. Germline loops: CDR1 SEHNR, CDR2 FQNEAQ (reference sequence). The CDR3 is made up of 11 amino acids. With 5 bases removed from V and 3 bases from J, the gap between germline ends came to 4 bases.

The rearrangement joins TRBV5-4 to TRBJ1-2; 8 nucleotides align to TRBD1. Germline assignment: CDR1 SGHNT and CDR2 YYREEE (reference sequence). The junction had 6 bases not matched to a gene; V was cut back by 5 bases and J by 3 bases. This CDR3 contains 14 residues. The CDR3 region has the DNA TGTGCCAGCAGTCGGGACAGGAAGGACTATGGCTACACCTTC. Its translation: CASSRDRKDYGYTF.

The V call is TRBV6-5, the J call TRBJ2-5; 7 bases are shared with TRBD1. The germline V gene encodes CDR1 MNHEY and CDR2 SVGAGI. This CDR3 contains 14 residues. V was pared by 4 bases and J by 2 bases, with 4 bases of the junction left unmatched. The CDR3 DNA is TGTGCCAGCAGTTGGGACAGAGAGCAAGAGACCCAGTACTTC. Translated, it gives CASSWDREQETQYF.

The chain has TRBV7-2 and TRBJ2-7; D gene uncertain. The CDR3 is 13 residues long. The V end was cut by 1 base, the J end by 6 bases, with 10 bases between. Germline assignment: CDR1 SGHTA and CDR2 FQGNSA. CDR3: CASSLDLEGEQYF. As DNA, the CDR3 is TGTGCCAGCAGCTTAGACTTGGAAGGCGAGCAGTACTTC.

The J gene is TRBJ1-6, the V gene TRBV27, with D possibly being TRBD1 (6 bases). This CDR3 contains 14 residues. The ends were cut back, 2 bases at V and 9 bases at J, with 11 bases in the middle. CDR1 and CDR2 from the germline V gene are MNHEY and SMNVEV (reference sequence). The CDR3 DNA follows: TGTGCCAGCAGTTTAAACAGGGAGGGTTCACCCCTCCACTTT. Protein product: CASSLNREGSPLHF.

The V call is TRBV7-2, the J call TRBJ2-1, with 7 bases matching TRBD2. Germline CDR1 and CDR2: SGHTA and FQGNSA. J lost 4 bases, V lost 5 bases, and 20 bases had no gene match. The CDR3 sequence is 19 residues long. The CDR3 spells CASSRVALADSFAYNEQFF. DNA for the CDR3: TGTGCCAGCAGCAGAGTAGCGCTAGCGGATTCTTTTGCGTACAATGAGCAGTTCTTC.

The gene calls are TRBV7-2 and TRBJ2-2; 8 nucleotides line up with TRBD2. Germline trimming cut 5 bases from V and 3 bases from J; bases unmatched to any gene: 8. The CDR3 length is 16 residues. CDR1 SGHTA and CDR2 FQGNSA come from the germline V gene. The CDR3 sequence is CASSNGAAGDTGELFF. CDR3 bases: TGTGCCAGCAGCAACGGGGCAGCGGGGGACACCGGGGAGCTGTTTTTT.